This T cell receptor beta chain is from a study of blood T cells in healthy people across ages (dated by TCRdb to between 2014 and 2017). About the full investigation: In model experiments, roughly one uniquely barcoded TCR beta cDNA molecule per two T cells was captured by template switching. Donors were grouped into four age groups: young (average approximately 16 years), middle-aged (roughly 37), aged (around 60) and long-lived (around 80). Donors of different ages were randomly distributed across sequencing lanes to avoid experimental bias. Two additional independent replicas of 1 million unique cDNA reads from the same blood draw were analyzed for two donors (one aged 18 to 30 and one aged 80 or older). Using deep sequencing normalized with unique cDNA molecular identifiers, the study measured how TCR beta repertoire diversity changes with age.

As to this clonotype: Its target antigen remains unknown. Base qualities are not recorded, but no much larger clone differs from it by a single base.

The donors were around 39 Caucasian individuals from Russia, aged roughly 6 to 100 years, who were systemically healthy. Around 10 milliliters of peripheral blood were drawn from each donor into EDTA-treated Vacutainer tubes. Ficoll-Paque density-gradient centrifugation was used to isolate PBMCs, with at least 7 million per sample. Trizol reagent was used to extract total RNA from PBMCs, with at least 6 micrograms per sample. For every donor, an aliquot of PBMCs went through flow cytometry to measure the percentages of naive CD45RAhigh/CD27high T cells. Library preparation employed 5' RACE. Sequencing instrument: Illumina HiSeq 2500. A second PCR of about 7 to 12 cycles was run with a J-beta primer mix and a sample-barcoded 5' primer. Each TCR beta cDNA molecule received a unique molecular identifier from a template-switch 5' adaptor carrying 12 random nucleotides. At least 3 million CDR3-containing paired-end reads were obtained from each sample. First-strand cDNA was synthesized from all RNA with the Mint cDNA synthesis kit, primed by a TRBC-specific oligonucleotide. After uracil-DNA glycosylase treatment, a first 18-cycle PCR used universal primers M1SS and BC2_uni_R on all cDNA. Under the source paper's analysis protocol: For normalization, 1 million high-quality reads, each with a distinct molecular identifier, were randomly selected from each sample. Reads sharing molecular identifiers were discarded rather than binned into consensus sequences. CDR3 identification, clonotype clustering and error correction used MiTCR with a Q25 quality threshold and the strictest error-elimination algorithm. A nonparametric unseen species model with Euler transformation was used to estimate a lower bound on total TCR beta diversity. The public reads were quality trimmed at Q25 with fastp and then assembled into clones with MiXCR by TCRdb, keeping productive beta chains. Identical CDR3 protein sequences are pooled into one entry, listed with their most common genes and DNA. The V and J calls were determined by TCRdb, not by the authors. In all, the sample holds 500,000 to 600,000 distinct CDR3 sequences, and roughly 29% of those were seen once. The ten largest clonotypes hold under 20% of the sample.

Overall study outcomes, separate from this receptor: The long-lived group showed more naive CD4+ T cells, fewer expanded clones and increased TCR diversity than the aged group, suggesting age selection. As age increased, observed TCR beta diversity per million T cells dropped in a roughly linear way, and a significant reduction was already evident by age 40. Because donor CMV infection status was unknown, age-related changes in expanded clonotypes were potentially confounded. There was a strong correlation between observed TCR beta diversity and the percentage of naive T cells measured by flow cytometry. Estimates of total diversity based on one million sequenced T cells were considered lower bounds and underestimates. Conclusive comparison of naive and antigen-experienced compartments was prevented by the profiling of bulk unsorted PBMCs.

V gives up 5 bases and J gives up 5 bases, and the segment between their germline ends measures 15 bases. For CDR1 and CDR2, the germline V gene lists SQVTM and ANQGSEA. Taken from cysteine to phenylalanine, the CDR3 has 13 residues. Solely the CDR3 DNA is kept, with 39 bases framed from the first base. The chain links TRBV29-1 with TRBJ1-1; the D gene is possibly TRBD1, with 5 bases matching. Sequencing was performed on blood. The TCR sequence derives from a woman in her sixties or seventies in good health. The nucleotide sequence reads as follows: TGCAGCGTTTCGGAGGGGAGACAGACTGAAGCTTTCTTT. Translated, this is CSVSEGRQTEAFF.